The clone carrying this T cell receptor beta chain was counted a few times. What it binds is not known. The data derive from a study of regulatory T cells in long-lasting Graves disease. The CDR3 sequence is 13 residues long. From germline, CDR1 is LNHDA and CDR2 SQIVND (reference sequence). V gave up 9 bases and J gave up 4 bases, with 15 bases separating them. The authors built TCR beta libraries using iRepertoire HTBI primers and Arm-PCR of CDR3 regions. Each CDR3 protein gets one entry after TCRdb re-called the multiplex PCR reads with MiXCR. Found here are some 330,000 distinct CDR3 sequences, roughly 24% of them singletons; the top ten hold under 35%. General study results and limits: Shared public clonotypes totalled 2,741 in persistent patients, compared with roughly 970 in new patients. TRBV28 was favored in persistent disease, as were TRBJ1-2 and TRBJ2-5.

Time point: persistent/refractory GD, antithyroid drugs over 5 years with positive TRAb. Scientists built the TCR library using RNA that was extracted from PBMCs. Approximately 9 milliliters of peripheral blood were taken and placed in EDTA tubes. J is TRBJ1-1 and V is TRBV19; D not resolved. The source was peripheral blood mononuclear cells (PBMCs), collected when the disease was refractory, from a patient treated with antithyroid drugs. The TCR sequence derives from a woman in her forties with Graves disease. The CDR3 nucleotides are TGTGCCAGCAAAGGACCTTATGGCACTGAAGCTTTCTTT. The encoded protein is CASKGPYGTEAFF.